This TCR beta chain stems from a study of T cell responses to AZD1222 COVID-19 vaccine. Turning to the study itself: The study pooled second doses at about 4 or about 12 weeks. Findings of the study overall: Repertoire samples came only from after the peak T cell response. Baseline seropositives among AZD1222 recipients totaled only five to seven. Clonal diversity may have been underestimated in mostly white British donors.

Profiling relied on immunoSEQ multiplex PCR, and the TCRdb table lists in-frame clones only, not all of them. The sample has approximately 140,000 clones, around nine tenths seen once. In the case of this clone: Its matching antigen is unknown.

Trimming cost V 4 bases and J 2 bases; bases outside gene matches: 4. Germline CDR1 and CDR2: SGDLS and YYNGEE. CDR3 size: 15 residues. The chain joins TRBV9 to TRBJ2-5; TRBD1 matches at 11 bases. The sequencing here drew on peripheral blood, taken on day 0 of AZD1222 vaccination. The clonotype comes from an adult in good health. For the CDR3, the DNA is TGTGCCAGCAGCTCGGACAGGGGGCATCAAGAGACCCAGTACTTC. Translating it yields CASSSDRGHQETQYF.